Presented here are 18 T cell receptor beta chains from one specimen sequenced in a study of blood T cell repertoires in COVID-19. Sequencing was performed with immunoSEQ multiplex PCR; in TCRdb, only in-frame clones are kept and a portion is missing. Counted here are some 260,000 clones, approximately 90% occurring once; the ten biggest clones make up around 0.98%. The sequencing input was peripheral blood. The receptors originated from a woman aged 35 to 49 who had recovered from COVID-19.

The rearrangement links TRBV7-9 to TRBJ1-3; 9 bases match TRBD1. J was trimmed by 2 bases and V by 6 bases; bases with no gene match: 2. CDR3 length equals 14 residues. Per germline, CDR1 SEHNR and CDR2 FQNEAQ (reference sequence). The CDR3 here is CASRWDRAGNTIYF. The CDR3 nucleotides are TGTGCCAGCAGATGGGACAGGGCTGGAAACACCATATATTTT.

The V gene is TRBV14, the J gene TRBJ1-2, with 9 bases lining up with TRBD1. This CDR3 has 15 residues. Germline CDR1 SGHDN, CDR2 FVKESK. V lost 4 bases to trimming and J lost 5 bases; unmatched junction nucleotides: 8. CDR3 nucleotides: TGTGCCAGCAGCCGACCGGGACAGGGAATTTATGGCTACACCTTC. It yields the protein CASSRPGQGIYGYTF.

The chain recombines TRBV28 with TRBJ1-1, with D uncertain. CDR3 length: 16 residues. With 7 bases removed from V and 2 bases from J, the gap between germline ends came to 20 bases. Per the germline V gene, CDR1 is MDHEN and CDR2 is SYDVKM. CDR3 coding DNA: TGTGCCAGCACCCTCCGACCCAACCTAGTAAACACTGAAGCTTTCTTT. Protein product: CASTLRPNLVNTEAFF.

CDR3 amino acids: CASTPAGEYGYTF. The CDR3 DNA reads as TGTGCCAGCACCCCCGCAGGGGAGTATGGCTACACCTTC. The gene calls are TRBV6-2 or TRBV6-3 and TRBJ1-2; tentative D call: TRBD1 (6 bases). Germline-derived CDR1 and CDR2 are MNHEY and SVGEGT. The CDR3 is 13 amino acids. The V end was cut by 7 bases, the J end by 5 bases, with 14 bases between.

The V and J genes are TRBV4-2 and TRBJ2-1, with 7 bases identical to TRBD2. The CDR3 runs to 14 residues. Per germline, CDR1 LGHNA and CDR2 YNFKEQ. V was pared by 0 bases and J by 9 bases, with 5 bases of the junction left unmatched. The chain's CDR3 is CASSQEGWGGEQFF. As DNA, the CDR3 is TGTGCCAGCAGCCAAGAGGGCTGGGGGGGTGAGCAGTTCTTC.

The chain carries TRBV5-5 and TRBJ2-1, with 10 bases identical to TRBD1. This CDR3 spans 17 amino acids. Per the germline V gene, CDR1 is SGHKS and CDR2 is YYEKEE (reference sequence). With V trimmed by 3 bases and J by 3 bases, 9 bases remained unmatched. Here the CDR3 reads CASSWTGGTGVYNEQFF. DNA of the CDR3: TGTGCCAGCAGCTGGACCGGTGGGACAGGGGTCTACAATGAGCAGTTCTTC.

The chain carries TRBV6-5 and TRBJ2-7; TRBD2 agrees at 7 bases. The CDR3 length is 13 residues. The germline V gene has CDR1 MNHEY and CDR2 SVGAGI. Losses at the gene ends were 6 bases for V and 3 bases for J; bases not matched to a gene: 5. The CDR3 nucleotides are TGTGCCAGCAGCGGGCCGGGGGGCTACGAGCAGTACGTC. Its protein is CASSGPGGYEQYV.

The count of this clone is one. This rearrangement joins TRBV15 to TRBJ2-1; D uncertain. Germline loops: CDR1 LNHNV, CDR2 YYDKDF (reference sequence). Trimming removed 5 bases at V and 4 bases at J, with 9 bases between. This CDR3 has 13 amino acids. The CDR3 DNA follows: TGTGCCACCAGCGTGAGGCGATACAATGAGCAGTTCTTC. Its protein is CATSVRRYNEQFF.

The chain uses TRBV25-1 and TRBJ1-2; the match to TRBD1 covers 8 bases. The length of the CDR3 is 14 residues. J gave up 3 bases and V 4 bases, and 4 bases lay outside the gene matches. Germline V gives CDR1 MGHDK, CDR2 SYGVNS. The CDR3 spells CASSVRGLDYGYTF. The CDR3 DNA sequence: TGTGCCAGCAGTGTCAGGGGGCTTGACTATGGCTACACCTTC.

The chain links TRBV30 to TRBJ2-5; TRBD1 agrees at 11 bases. The CDR3 consists of 16 residues. Trimming at V came to 0 bases and at J to 1 base, leaving 4 bases not matched to a gene. The V gene's germline CDR1 is GTSNPN and CDR2 SVGIG (reference sequence). CDR3 residues: CAWSVGTGGGQETQYF. The CDR3 bases are TGTGCCTGGAGTGTAGGGACAGGGGGGGGCCAAGAGACCCAGTACTTC.

This chain joins TRBV6-2 or TRBV6-3 and TRBJ2-1; no clear D gene. This CDR3 is built from 14 residues. The V and J ends lost 5 bases and 3 bases respectively, with 11 bases between them. Germline V gene lookup returns CDR1 MNHEY and CDR2 SVGEGT. CDR3 amino acids: CASSVAGFYNEQFF. CDR3 bases: TGTGCCAGCAGTGTAGCCGGATTCTACAATGAGCAGTTCTTC.

This clone was detected only once. This rearrangement joins TRBV9 to TRBJ2-3, with a tentative D call TRBD1 (5 bases). CDR3 length: 16 amino acids. Germline V lookup: CDR1 SGDLS, CDR2 YYNGEE. Trimming took 0 bases from V and 2 from J, leaving 13 bases between them. The CDR3 DNA is TGTGCCAGCAGCGTAGTGGGGCAGGGTCCCACAGATACGCAGTATTTT. This codes for CASSVVGQGPTDTQYF.

About this clone: This specimen includes other DNA sequences encoding the same CDR3. This sequence joins TRBV6-5 and TRBJ1-1, with D perhaps matching TRBD1 (5 bases). The CDR3 is made up of 11 amino acids. CDR1 MNHEY and CDR2 SVGAGI come from the germline V gene. The ends were cut back, 9 bases at V and 4 bases at J, with 9 bases in the middle. The DNA for the CDR3 is TGTGCCAGTATAAGGGGCACTGAAGCTTTCTTT. Protein product: CASIRGTEAFF.

The chain couples TRBV6-2 or TRBV6-3 to TRBJ2-1, with a possible D match to TRBD1 (6 bases). V lost 0 bases and J 7 bases, leaving 10 bases between the germline ends. This CDR3 has 14 residues. CDR1 is MNHEY, CDR2 SVGEGT, per germline. CDR3 nucleotides: TGTGCCAGCAGTTACTCGTTACAGGGTAATGAGCAGTTCTTC. Its translation: CASSYSLQGNEQFF.

The rearrangement uses TRBV19 and TRBJ2-3, with 8 bases fitting TRBD2. V shed 5 bases and J 4 bases; nucleotides not matched to a gene: 5. CDR1 is LNHDA and CDR2 is SQIVND in the germline V gene (reference sequence). The CDR3 covers 14 residues. The CDR3 coding sequence is TGTGCCAGTAGTCTCGGACTAGCCCCAGATACGCAGTATTTT. Protein sequence: CASSLGLAPDTQYF.

There are a few counts of this clone. The chain joins TRBV7-2 to TRBJ2-2, with TRBD2 identical over 8 bases. V gave up 5 bases and J gave up 3 bases; unmatched junction bases: 2. Germline V CDR1 and CDR2: SGHTA, FQGNSA. The CDR3 has 14 amino acids. This CDR3 reads CASSRGGYTGELFF. The CDR3 bases are TGTGCCAGCAGCCGGGGGGGCTACACCGGGGAGCTGTTTTTT. The complete variable domain, with remaining parts taken from reference TRBV7-2 and TRBJ2-2, reads GAGVSQSPSNKVTEKGKDVELRCDPISGHTALYWYRQSLGQGLEFLIYFQGNSAPDKSGLPSDRFSAERTGGSVSTLTIQRTQQEDSAVYLCASSRGGYTGELFFGEGSRLTVL.

The chain employs TRBV27 and TRBJ2-3; 13 bases align to TRBD2. The germline gives CDR1 MNHEY, CDR2 SMNVEV (reference sequence). The CDR3 consists of 15 residues. V gave up 5 bases and J gave up 14 bases; unmatched junction bases: 13. The CDR3 DNA reads TGTGCCAGCAGTCCGGGACTAGCGGGAAAGGCGGGGGGGTATTTT. It codes for CASSPGLAGKAGGYF.

As DNA, the CDR3 is TGTGCTAGTGCCCTGGAACTCCCAGGGGCAGATACGCAGTATTTT. It specifies CASALELPGADTQYF. The chain uses TRBV12-5 and TRBJ2-3; tentative D call: TRBD1 (6 bases). This CDR3 has 15 residues. CDR1 is LGHNT and CDR2 is FRNRAP in the germline V gene. V gave up 7 bases and J gave up 4 bases, with 18 bases separating them.